Shown below are 15 T cell receptor beta chains from a single sample sequenced in a study of blood T cell repertoires in COVID-19. Method: immunoSEQ multiplex PCR; TCRdb's copy keeps in-frame clones and lacks some. The table records 650,000 to 800,000 clones, about nine tenths of them present only once. The source material was peripheral blood. These receptors were taken from a young woman with acute or convalescent COVID-19.

The chain joins TRBV4-1 to TRBJ2-2, with 7 bases aligning to TRBD2. V dropped 7 bases and J dropped 4; count of bases not matched to a gene: 6. Germline lookup yields CDR1 MGHRA and CDR2 YSYEKL. The CDR3 spans 14 residues. The CDR3 protein is CASTRGEGTGELFF. Here the CDR3 DNA reads TGCGCCAGCACTCGGGGGGAGGGCACCGGGGAGCTGTTTTTT.

The chain is built from TRBV7-9 and TRBJ1-2, with D maybe TRBD1 (6 bases). From germline, CDR1 is SEHNR and CDR2 FQNEAQ (reference sequence). Trimming took 5 bases from V and 4 from J, leaving 17 bases between them. The CDR3 length is 15 residues. The CDR3 sequence: CASSPDGGPAYGYTF. The DNA for the CDR3 is TGTGCCAGCAGCCCGGACGGGGGGCCTGCCTATGGCTACACCTTC.

J is TRBJ1-2 and V is TRBV18; D is uncertain. CDR3 size: 15 residues. V lost 3 bases and J 4 bases, leaving 15 bases between the germline ends. In germline, CDR1 is KGHSH, CDR2 LQKENI. The CDR3 region is CASSPGETPFYGYTF. The CDR3 DNA follows: TGTGCCAGCTCACCGGGAGAGACCCCATTCTATGGCTACACCTTC.

The chain joins TRBV19 to TRBJ1-6, with 10 nucleotides matching TRBD1. The CDR3 totals 14 residues. V lost 6 bases to trimming and J lost 10 bases; unmatched junction nucleotides: 6. The germline V gene has CDR1 LNHDA and CDR2 SQIVND (reference sequence). CDR3 protein: CASRDRGIASPLHF. The CDR3 DNA sequence: TGTGCCAGTAGGGACAGGGGGATCGCATCACCCCTCCACTTT.

This chain connects TRBV5-5 to TRBJ2-7; tentatively, D is TRBD2 (6 bases). V was cut by 0 bases and J by 4 bases, with 11 bases left in between. This CDR3 comprises 14 residues. The germline gives CDR1 SGHKS, CDR2 YYEKEE (reference sequence). The CDR3 loop is CASSLGQGLYEQYF. Written as DNA, the CDR3 is TGTGCCAGCAGCTTGGGTCAGGGACTGTACGAGCAGTACTTC.

The rearrangement links TRBV27 to TRBJ1-6; the D gene is possibly TRBD1 (5 bases). The CDR3 sequence is 13 residues long. Between the trimmed V and J ends, which lost 4 bases and 9 bases, there was a span of 10 bases. Germline-derived CDR1 and CDR2 are MNHEY and SMNVEV (reference sequence). The CDR3 loop reads CASSSLRGSPLHF. The CDR3 DNA is TGTGCCAGCAGTTCACTAAGGGGTTCACCCCTCCACTTT.

The genes are TRBV19 and TRBJ1-2; the D gene is possibly TRBD1 (6 bases). Germline CDR1 reads LNHDA; CDR2 reads SQIVND (reference sequence). V lost 6 bases and J 2 bases, leaving 13 bases between the germline ends. This CDR3 is 14 amino acids long. CDR3 coding DNA: TGTGCCAGTAGCTATATCGGGACAAACTATGGCTACACCTTC. Protein sequence: CASSYIGTNYGYTF.

This clone was seen once. This chain joins TRBV19 and TRBJ2-2; 9 bases are a match to TRBD1. This CDR3 region has 16 residues. CDR1 and CDR2 from the germline V gene are LNHDA and SQIVND (reference sequence). V shed 10 bases, J shed 2 bases, and the junction held 11 bases outside the gene matches. The CDR3 region is CATLQGAGVNTGELFF. CDR3 bases: TGTGCCACCTTACAGGGGGCGGGCGTTAACACCGGGGAGCTGTTTTTT.

The V call is TRBV30, the J call TRBJ1-3; D may be TRBD1 (5 bases). The CDR3 runs 13 residues. Germline V lookup: CDR1 GTSNPN, CDR2 SVGIG (reference sequence). Trimming took 1 base from V and 2 from J, leaving 6 bases between them. CDR3 bases: TGTGCCTGGAGTGAGGGGACTGGAAACACCATATATTTT. Its protein is CAWSEGTGNTIYF.

The chain couples TRBV7-7 to TRBJ2-1, with no clear D. The CDR3 is 13 residues long. V shed 5 bases and J shed 4 bases, with 9 bases lying between them. Germline V lookup: CDR1 SSHAT, CDR2 FNYEAQ (reference sequence). In DNA, the CDR3 is TGTGCCAGCAGCCAAACAGTTTACAATGAGCAGTTCTTC. This gives the protein CASSQTVYNEQFF.

The J gene is TRBJ1-1, the V gene TRBV3-1 (or the pseudogene TRBV3-2); D call uncertain. Trimming shortened V by 3 bases and J by 5 bases, and 10 bases separated the two germline ends. The CDR3 length is 13 residues. In germline, CDR1 is LGHDT, CDR2 YNNKEL (reference sequence). CDR3: CASSHRGGTEAFF. Written as DNA, the CDR3 is TGTGCCAGCAGCCACCGGGGAGGGACTGAAGCTTTCTTT.

The chain couples TRBV6-6 to TRBJ1-1; 10 bases are shared with TRBD1. Germline V gene data show CDR1 as MNHNY and CDR2 as SVGAGI (reference sequence). The J segment lost 5 bases and the V segment lost 6 bases, leaving 12 bases of the junction unmatched. The CDR3 runs 16 residues. The CDR3 DNA sequence: TGTGCCAGCAGGGGGACAGGGGCACCTCTGGGGACTGAAGCTTTCTTT. It encodes CASRGTGAPLGTEAFF.

The V gene is TRBV29-1, the J gene TRBJ1-1, with D tentatively TRBD1 (6 bases). The CDR3 spans 14 residues. Germline V gene sequence: CDR1 SQVTM, CDR2 ANQGSEA. V was shortened by 6 bases and J by 3 bases, with 17 bases between the two germline ends. The CDR3 DNA reads TGCAGCGTGACCGGAACAGGGAAGGACACTGAAGCTTTCTTT. Encoded protein: CSVTGTGKDTEAFF.

V is TRBV7-9 and J is TRBJ2-7; weak D call: TRBD1 (6 bases). The germline CDR1 and CDR2 sequences are SEHNR and FQNEAQ (reference sequence). CDR3 length equals 14 residues. V was shortened by 3 bases and J by 2 bases, with 11 bases between the two germline ends. The CDR3 region has the DNA TGTGCCAGCAGCTTGGGGGACACCACCTACGAGCAGTACTTC. Encoded protein: CASSLGDTTYEQYF.

CDR3 coding DNA: TGTGCCAGCAGCACGGACAGGTTTGGCTACACCTTC. Translating it yields CASSTDRFGYTF. This chain joins TRBV12-3 or TRBV12-4 and TRBJ1-2, with 7 bases fitting TRBD1. This CDR3 contains 12 residues. J gave up 7 bases and V 6 bases, and 5 bases lay outside the gene matches.